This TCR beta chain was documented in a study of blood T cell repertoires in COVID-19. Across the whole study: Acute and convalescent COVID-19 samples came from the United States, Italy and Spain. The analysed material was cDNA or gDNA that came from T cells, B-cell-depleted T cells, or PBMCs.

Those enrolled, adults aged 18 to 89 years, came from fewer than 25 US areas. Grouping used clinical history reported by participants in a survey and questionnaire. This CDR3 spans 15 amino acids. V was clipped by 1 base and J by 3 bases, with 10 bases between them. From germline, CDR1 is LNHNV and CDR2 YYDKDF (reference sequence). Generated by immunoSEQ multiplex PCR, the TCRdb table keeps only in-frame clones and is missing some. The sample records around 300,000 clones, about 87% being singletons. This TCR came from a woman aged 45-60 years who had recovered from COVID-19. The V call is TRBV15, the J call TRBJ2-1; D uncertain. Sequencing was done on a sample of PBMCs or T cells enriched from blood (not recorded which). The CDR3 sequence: CATSRVHRVYNEQFF. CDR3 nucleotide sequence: TGTGCCACCAGCAGAGTCCACAGAGTCTACAATGAGCAGTTCTTC. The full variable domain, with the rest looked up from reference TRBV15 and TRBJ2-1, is DAMVIQNPRYQVTQFGKPVTLSCSQTLNHNVMYWYQQKSSQAPKLLFHYYDKDFNNEADTPDNFQSRRPNTSFCFLDIRSPGLGDTAMYLCATSRVHRVYNEQFFGPGTRLTVL.